The 27 T cell receptor beta chains presented below share a single source sample, sequenced in a study of blood T cell repertoires in COVID-19. Sequenced by immunoSEQ multiplex PCR; TCRdb stores in-frame clones only, minus some. The sample shows about 280,000 clones, around 82% of them seen only once. Sequencing was performed on peripheral blood. The receptors were sampled from a woman aged 45-59 years who had recovered from COVID-19.

The chain links TRBV19 to TRBJ2-7; D might be TRBD2 (5 bases). The germline V and J ends were trimmed by 6 bases and 2 bases, with 20 bases remaining between them. This CDR3 comprises 16 residues. Germline V gene sequence: CDR1 LNHDA, CDR2 SQIVND (reference sequence). This CDR3 reads CASSPLRRRLTYEQYF. The CDR3 region has the DNA TGTGCCAGTAGCCCTCTCCGGAGGAGGCTTACCTACGAGCAGTACTTC.

This chain joins TRBV19 and TRBJ1-5; TRBD1 matches 9 bases. This CDR3 spans 14 amino acids. V shed 0 bases, J shed 15 bases, and the junction held 9 bases outside the gene matches. The germline V gene encodes CDR1 LNHDA and CDR2 SQIVND (reference sequence). The CDR3 region is CASSIDPFGTGRHF. CDR3 nucleotide sequence: TGTGCCAGTAGTATAGATCCCTTCGGGACAGGGCGGCATTTT.

V usage is TRBV9 and J usage is TRBJ2-2; D might be TRBD1 (5 bases). Looked up from germline, CDR1 is SGDLS and CDR2 is YYNGEE. The length of the CDR3 is 17 residues. V lost 6 bases and J lost 0, with 18 bases in between. Here the CDR3 reads CASTLTGDRANTGELFF. The DNA of the CDR3 is TGTGCCAGCACTCTTACTGGAGACAGAGCGAACACCGGGGAGCTGTTTTTT.

This clone was counted between two and nine times. V is TRBV30 and J is TRBJ2-5, with 9 bases that match TRBD1. CDR3 length: 12 amino acids. The trim removed 7 bases at V and 5 bases at J, leaving 5 bases unmatched. Per the germline V gene, CDR1 is GTSNPN and CDR2 is SVGIG (reference sequence). The CDR3 spells CALDRGSETQYF. CDR3 DNA: TGTGCCTTGGACAGGGGATCGGAGACCCAGTACTTC.

The chain has TRBV5-4 and TRBJ2-3; a weak D match, TRBD1 (6 bases). V was clipped by 0 bases and J by 0 bases, with 23 bases between them. Germline CDR1 SGHNT, CDR2 YYREEE (reference sequence). The CDR3 has 20 amino acids. CDR3 in DNA: TGTGCCAGCAGCTTGGGACCCGGCGTTTTAGGTGGGACAAGCACAGATACGCAGTATTTT. Amino acid sequence: CASSLGPGVLGGTSTDTQYF.

The V gene is TRBV5-1, the J gene TRBJ2-3, with a possible D match to TRBD1 (5 bases). Germline lookup yields CDR1 SGHRS and CDR2 YFSETQ. V lost 3 bases and J lost 4, with 18 bases in between. The CDR3 is 16 residues long. The chain's CDR3 is CASSWTQAAVADTQYF. The CDR3 DNA follows: TGCGCCAGCAGCTGGACACAGGCAGCCGTCGCAGATACGCAGTATTTT.

The chain employs TRBV6-1 and TRBJ1-6; tentative D call: TRBD1 (5 bases). V was clipped by 3 bases and J by 13 bases, with 10 bases between them. The length of the CDR3 is 12 residues. Germline CDR1 reads MNHNS; CDR2 reads SASEGT. The CDR3 nucleotides read TGTGCCAGCAGTGACCTGGACAAGCCCCTCCACTTT. Translating gives CASSDLDKPLHF.

This clone was observed a few times. The chain's CDR3 is CASSLDRVETGELFF. CDR3 DNA: TGTGCCAGCAGCTTAGATCGGGTGGAGACCGGGGAGCTGTTTTTT. The chain has TRBV11-2 and TRBJ2-2; D is unresolved. Germline values: CDR1 SGHAT, CDR2 FQNNGV. V dropped 0 bases and J dropped 5 bases, with 10 bases sitting between them. The length of the CDR3 is 15 residues.

The rearrangement joins TRBV20-1 to TRBJ2-7, with 9 bases that match TRBD2. The CDR3 is 11 residues long. Germline lookup yields CDR1 DFQATT and CDR2 SNEGSKA (reference sequence). Trimming took 5 bases from V and 13 from J; bases not matched to a gene: 9. CDR3 in DNA: TGCAGTGCTCGCGGCGGGGGGGTCGTTTACTTC. This translates into CSARGGGVVYF.

This clone was seen a handful of times. The chain couples TRBV27 to TRBJ2-5, with 9 bases aligning to TRBD2. Losses at the gene ends were 1 base for V and 5 bases for J; bases not matched to a gene: 5. Germline V gene lookup returns CDR1 MNHEY and CDR2 SMNVEV (reference sequence). The CDR3 consists of 15 residues. CDR3 sequence: CASSLLAGGQETQYF. The DNA for the CDR3 is TGTGCCAGCAGTTTATTGGCGGGGGGGCAGGAGACCCAGTACTTC.

This clone was seen once. The chain links TRBV27 to TRBJ2-2; the D gene is possibly TRBD2 (5 bases). V lost 3 bases to trimming and J lost 8 bases, with 10 bases between them. There are 13 residues in the CDR3. CDR1 and CDR2 (germline): MNHEY, SMNVEV (reference sequence). The CDR3 here is CASSFNGIGELFF. CDR3 bases: TGTGCCAGCAGTTTCAACGGGATTGGGGAGCTGTTTTTT.

V and J are TRBV24-1 and TRBJ1-6; D remains ambiguous. The CDR3 loop spans 16 amino acids. Germline CDR1 KGHDR, CDR2 SFDVKD. V was clipped by 3 bases and J by 8 bases, with 16 bases between them. CDR3 loop: CATSDMLQTRDSPLHF. In DNA, the CDR3 is TGTGCCACCAGTGATATGCTTCAAACGAGGGATTCACCCCTCCACTTT.

The CDR3: CASSSRGGGEKLFF. Written as DNA, the CDR3 is TGTGCCAGTTCGTCCCGGGGAGGGGGTGAAAAACTGTTTTTT. The chain couples TRBV3-1 (or the pseudogene TRBV3-2) to TRBJ1-4; maybe TRBD1 (6 bases). Trimming took off 9 bases at V and 7 bases at J, with 18 bases between the two ends. Germline V gene data show CDR1 as LGHDT and CDR2 as YNNKEL (reference sequence). The CDR3 is 14 residues long.

This clone came up a few times. The chain links TRBV7-2 to TRBJ1-3, with D possibly TRBD1 on 5 matching bases. There are 13 residues in the CDR3. The germline V gene has CDR1 SGHTA and CDR2 FQGNSA. The V end was cut by 5 bases, the J end by 9 bases, with 14 bases between. The CDR3 DNA sequence: TGTGCCAGCAGCACCCGGGGGGATGGCACCATATATTTT. Translation: CASSTRGDGTIYF.

The chain carries TRBV4-3 and TRBJ1-5; D remains unclear. Germline V gives CDR1 LGHNA, CDR2 YSLEER. V was shortened by 0 bases and J by 0 bases, with 6 bases between the two germline ends. This CDR3 is built from 15 residues. The CDR3 here is CASSQEGGSNQPQHF. In nucleotides, the CDR3 is TGCGCCAGCAGCCAAGAAGGCGGTAGCAATCAGCCCCAGCATTTT.

This chain connects TRBV2 to TRBJ2-1; 9 nucleotides agree with TRBD1. The germline CDR1 and CDR2 sequences are SNHLY and FYNNEI. The CDR3 sequence is 13 residues long. The V and J ends lost 8 bases and 4 bases, in that order; junction bases with no gene match: 3. The chain's CDR3 is CASLTGGYNEQFF. Here the CDR3 DNA reads TGTGCCAGCTTGACAGGGGGTTACAATGAGCAGTTCTTC.

The chain joins TRBV25-1 to TRBJ2-7, with D possibly matching TRBD1 (6 bases). Trimming removed 3 bases from V and 6 bases from J, with 15 bases in between. Germline V gene data show CDR1 as MGHDK and CDR2 as SYGVNS. This CDR3 has 14 residues. The CDR3 region is CASSDQGRSSEQYF. CDR3 in DNA: TGTGCCAGCAGTGACCAGGGGCGTTCATCCGAGCAGTACTTC.

This chain joins TRBV19 and TRBJ2-5; TRBD2 is a possible D gene (5 bases). The CDR3 covers 14 residues. CDR1 LNHDA and CDR2 SQIVND come from the germline V gene (reference sequence). The V and J ends lost 5 bases and 0 bases respectively, with 10 bases between them. CDR3 in amino acids: CASSATTYQETQYF. In nucleotides, the CDR3 is TGTGCCAGTAGTGCGACTACTTACCAAGAGACCCAGTACTTC.

The chain combines TRBV19 with TRBJ1-1; 9 bases map to TRBD1. This CDR3 region has 16 residues. The V segment lost 7 bases and the J segment 0 bases; nucleotides outside the gene matches: 9. CDR1 is LNHDA and CDR2 is SQIVND in the germline V gene (reference sequence). Here the CDR3 DNA reads TGTGCCAGTAAAAGGGGACAGGGTGAAATGAACACTGAAGCTTTCTTT. Residues: CASKRGQGEMNTEAFF. The full variable domain, completed using reference TRBV19 and TRBJ1-1, is DGGITQSPKYLFRKEGQNVTLSCEQNLNHDAMYWYRQDPGQGLRLIYYSQIVNDFQKGDIAEGYSVSREKKESFPLTVTSAQKNPTAFYLCASKRGQGEMNTEAFFGQGTRLTVV.

The J gene is TRBJ1-2, the V gene TRBV19, with 7 bases fitting TRBD1. Per the germline V gene, CDR1 is LNHDA and CDR2 is SQIVND (reference sequence). The CDR3 length is 15 residues. V was pared by 5 bases and J by 4 bases, with 10 bases of the junction left unmatched. The CDR3 nucleotides read TGTGCCAGTAGTCGGTCGGGACAGCCGGTCTATGGCTACACCTTC. Translating gives CASSRSGQPVYGYTF. Based on the CDR3 plus reference TRBV19 and TRBJ1-2, the full variable domain is DGGITQSPKYLFRKEGQNVTLSCEQNLNHDAMYWYRQDPGQGLRLIYYSQIVNDFQKGDIAEGYSVSREKKESFPLTVTSAQKNPTAFYLCASSRSGQPVYGYTFGSGTRLTVV.

The table lists this clone with a count of one. V and J are TRBV5-6 and TRBJ2-2; tentative D call: TRBD1 (6 bases). The CDR3 sequence is 17 residues long. CDR1 SGHDT and CDR2 YYEEEE come from the germline V gene. V was pared by 2 bases and J by 2 bases, with 16 bases between. Written as DNA, the CDR3 is TGTGCCAGCAGCTTTTGGGGGTTTGGGGGCAACACCGGGGAGCTGTTTTTT. It translates to CASSFWGFGGNTGELFF.

The gene calls are TRBV19 and TRBJ2-2; 8 bases align to TRBD1. The germline gives CDR1 LNHDA, CDR2 SQIVND (reference sequence). V was clipped by 5 bases and J by 1 base; unmatched bases: 15. This CDR3 region has 19 residues. DNA of the CDR3: TGTGCCAGTAGTCTTCCGGCCGGGACAGGAAGAAGGAACACCGGGGAGCTGTTTTTT. It codes for CASSLPAGTGRRNTGELFF. The variable domain in full, completed from reference TRBV19 and TRBJ2-2, reads DGGITQSPKYLFRKEGQNVTLSCEQNLNHDAMYWYRQDPGQGLRLIYYSQIVNDFQKGDIAEGYSVSREKKESFPLTVTSAQKNPTAFYLCASSLPAGTGRRNTGELFFGEGSRLTVL.

The chain uses TRBV5-1 and TRBJ2-1; 9 bases fit TRBD2. Germline V lookup: CDR1 SGHRS, CDR2 YFSETQ. CDR3 length: 15 amino acids. Unmatched junction bases numbered 8, after V lost 4 bases and J lost 6 bases. CDR3 sequence reads: CASSPGTSNSNEQFF. CDR3 DNA sequence: TGCGCCAGCAGCCCCGGGACTAGCAACTCCAATGAGCAGTTCTTC.

This clone occurred a few times. The chain combines TRBV10-3 with TRBJ1-5; D not certain. Deletions cut 5 bases from V and 2 bases from J, with 13 bases between. Germline V gives CDR1 ENHRY, CDR2 SYGVKD. The CDR3 consists of 15 residues. Here the CDR3 reads CAISLSGSGNQPQHF. The CDR3 DNA reads as TGTGCCATCAGTTTGAGCGGTTCGGGCAATCAGCCCCAGCATTTT.

The rearrangement joins TRBV4-3 to TRBJ1-3, with D tentatively TRBD1 (5 bases). Trimming took 5 bases from V and 2 from J, leaving 16 bases between them. CDR1 is LGHNA, CDR2 YSLEER, per germline. The CDR3 is made up of 16 amino acids. CDR3 amino acids: CASSGGTESAGNTIYF. The CDR3, as DNA: TGCGCCAGCAGCGGGGGGACGGAGAGCGCTGGAAACACCATATATTTT.

V is TRBV9 and J is TRBJ2-3; D gene unclear. CDR1 is SGDLS and CDR2 is YYNGEE in the germline V gene. The CDR3 extends over 13 amino acids. Trimming shortened V by 4 bases and J by 5 bases, and 11 bases separated the two germline ends. The CDR3 nucleotides are TGTGCCAGCAGCCCCCAGGTGGGAGATACGCAGTATTTT. Translating it yields CASSPQVGDTQYF.

This clone turned up a few times. The rearrangement uses TRBV6-1 and TRBJ2-5, with TRBD2 matching over 8 bases. Germline V gives CDR1 MNHNS, CDR2 SASEGT. This CDR3 contains 15 residues. Germline trimming cut 3 bases from V and 4 bases from J; bases unmatched to any gene: 7. The CDR3 is CASSEGRGRLETQYF. For the CDR3, the DNA is TGTGCCAGCAGTGAGGGTCGCGGGAGGTTAGAGACCCAGTACTTC.